The 21 T cell receptor beta chains below come from one sample, sequenced in a study of blood T cell repertoires in COVID-19. Repertoires were generated with immunoSEQ multiplex PCR, while TCRdb's copy carries only in-frame clones and drops some. Of some 49,000 clones listed, 81% were seen once; the top ten hold about a fifth. Sequenced input: peripheral blood. These receptor sequences come from a woman older than 75 with COVID-19, enrolled during active disease.

The count of this clone is one. The V and J genes are TRBV10-3 and TRBJ1-6; tentative D call: TRBD1 (5 bases). Looked up from germline, CDR1 is ENHRY and CDR2 is SYGVKD. The CDR3 consists of 14 residues. V was shortened by 4 bases and J by 7 bases, with 11 bases between the two germline ends. For the CDR3, the DNA is TGTGCCATCAGTGTACAGGAGTCGAATTCACCCCTCCACTTT. It codes for CAISVQESNSPLHF.

The V and J genes are TRBV3-1 (or the pseudogene TRBV3-2) and TRBJ2-2; 9 bases agree with TRBD2. With 1 base clipped from V and 0 bases from J, the junction kept 0 bases outside the gene matches. Germline lookup yields CDR1 LGHDT and CDR2 YNNKEL (reference sequence). The CDR3 length is 16 residues. In DNA form, the CDR3 reads TGTGCCAGCAGCCAAGGACTAGCGGCGAACACCGGGGAGCTGTTTTTT. Its translation is CASSQGLAANTGELFF.

V gene TRBV19 combines with J gene TRBJ2-7; possibly TRBD2 for D (5 bases). Germline CDR1 LNHDA, CDR2 SQIVND (reference sequence). The CDR3 is 14 amino acids. Deletions cut 6 bases from V and 3 bases from J, with 15 bases between. The CDR3 bases are TGTGCCAGTAGCCCGACCGGGGTAGGCTACGAGCAGTACTTC. Its translation is CASSPTGVGYEQYF.

This chain connects TRBV5-6 to TRBJ1-1; 9 positions match TRBD1. This CDR3 is built from 16 residues. The germline CDR1 and CDR2 sequences are SGHDT and YYEEEE. V was pared by 4 bases and J by 0 bases, with 7 bases of the junction left unmatched. CDR3 coding DNA: TGTGCCAGCAGCGAAGGGACAGGGAGCATGAACACTGAAGCTTTCTTT. As protein: CASSEGTGSMNTEAFF. The full variable domain, with the rest looked up from reference TRBV5-6 and TRBJ1-1, is DAGVTQSPTHLIKTRGQQVTLRCSPKSGHDTVSWYQQALGQGPQFIFQYYEEEERQRGNFPDRFSGHQFPNYSSELNVNALLLGDSALYLCASSEGTGSMNTEAFFGQGTRLTVV.

This clone occurred a few times. The chain recombines TRBV18 with TRBJ1-6; 7 positions match TRBD1. CDR1 and CDR2 (germline): KGHSH, LQKENI. The CDR3 is made up of 16 amino acids. The ends lost 6 bases at V and 3 bases at J; junction bases unmatched: 8. The CDR3 loop is CASSIQGVSYNSPLHF. For the CDR3, the DNA is TGTGCCAGCTCGATCCAGGGGGTTAGCTATAATTCACCCCTCCACTTT.

The sample holds one count of this clone. V usage is TRBV3-1 (or the pseudogene TRBV3-2) and J usage is TRBJ2-7, with D possibly being TRBD2 (6 bases). The germline CDR1 and CDR2 sequences are LGHDT and YNNKEL (reference sequence). The CDR3 has 12 amino acids. Trimming took off 5 bases at V and 6 bases at J, with 11 bases between the two ends. The CDR3 DNA reads as TGTGCCAGCAGCTCCCCCGGGGGCGAGCAGTACTTC. This encodes CASSSPGGEQYF.

The CDR3 reads CASSDGQGGGGNIQYF. The CDR3 DNA reads as TGTGCCAGCAGCGATGGACAGGGCGGAGGGGGAAACATTCAGTACTTC. The chain combines TRBV6-2 or TRBV6-3 with TRBJ2-4, with 8 bases fitting TRBD1. Germline assignment: CDR1 MNHEY and CDR2 SVGEGT. Trimming cost V 6 bases and J 6 bases; bases outside gene matches: 13. This CDR3 region has 16 residues.

The chain uses TRBV5-4 and TRBJ1-4, with D tentatively TRBD1 (5 bases). The CDR3 runs to 13 residues. V lost 1 base and J 8 bases, leaving 9 bases between the germline ends. From germline, CDR1 is SGHNT and CDR2 YYREEE (reference sequence). The CDR3 sequence is CASSLWGREKLFF. CDR3 coding DNA: TGTGCCAGCAGCTTGTGGGGGAGGGAAAAACTGTTTTTT.

This clone was counted once. V and J are TRBV5-4 and TRBJ2-7; 7 nucleotides agree with TRBD2. The CDR3 is 14 residues long. The V and J ends lost 4 bases and 6 bases, in that order; junction bases with no gene match: 10. Looked up from germline, CDR1 is SGHNT and CDR2 is YYREEE (reference sequence). The CDR3 nucleotides read TGTGCCAGCAGCACGAGGACTAGTGCAGGCGAGCAGTACTTC. Residues: CASSTRTSAGEQYF.

The chain combines TRBV6-5 with TRBJ2-1, with D perhaps matching TRBD1 (6 bases). The length of the CDR3 is 14 residues. Germline V gene data show CDR1 as MNHEY and CDR2 as SVGAGI. Trimming cost V 6 bases and J 2 bases, with 11 bases left between them. CDR3 DNA sequence: TGTGCCAGCAGGAAGGGGGACACCTACAATGAGCAGTTCTTC. Amino acid sequence: CASRKGDTYNEQFF.

The chain couples TRBV19 to TRBJ1-1, with D perhaps matching TRBD1 (5 bases). The V end was cut by 3 bases, the J end by 1 base, with 15 bases between. The CDR3 runs to 16 residues. CDR1 is LNHDA and CDR2 is SQIVND in the germline V gene (reference sequence). CDR3 protein: CASSIGGRGGNTEAFF. CDR3 bases: TGTGCCAGTAGTATTGGCGGTCGGGGGGGGAACACTGAAGCTTTCTTT.

The rearrangement uses TRBV19 and TRBJ2-2; TRBD1 matches 10 bases. Trimming removed 6 bases from V and 6 bases from J; junction bases left unmatched: 7. The CDR3 sequence is 15 residues long. Germline V lookup: CDR1 LNHDA, CDR2 SQIVND (reference sequence). The CDR3 DNA is TGTGCCAGTAGAACCGGGACAGGGGCCCCCGGGGAGCTGTTTTTT. Translated: CASRTGTGAPGELFF.

The rearrangement joins TRBV12-5 to TRBJ1-1; the D gene is possibly TRBD1 (6 bases). The germline V gene has CDR1 LGHNT and CDR2 FRNRAP. CDR3 size: 10 residues. Trimming took 5 bases from V and 9 from J, leaving 7 bases between them. This CDR3 is CASGQGQAFF. In DNA, the CDR3 is TGTGCTAGTGGTCAGGGGCAAGCTTTCTTT.

This clone has only a few counts. V usage is TRBV3-1 (or the pseudogene TRBV3-2) and J usage is TRBJ1-3; no clear D gene. The V gene lost 4 bases and the J gene lost 0 bases, with 7 bases spanning the gap. This CDR3 spans 14 amino acids. Germline CDR1 and CDR2: LGHDT and YNNKEL (reference sequence). CDR3 sequence reads: CASSRGVSGNTIYF. The DNA for the CDR3 is TGTGCCAGCAGCCGGGGAGTCTCTGGAAACACCATATATTTT.

This clone was seen only once. The chain links TRBV3-1 (or the pseudogene TRBV3-2) to TRBJ1-1, with no clear D. Germline V CDR1 and CDR2: LGHDT, YNNKEL (reference sequence). Trimming removed 7 bases from V and 0 bases from J, with 12 bases in between. The CDR3 sequence is 14 residues long. In DNA, the CDR3 is TGTGCCAGCAAAAATGGGAGGATGAACACTGAAGCTTTCTTT. Translated, it gives CASKNGRMNTEAFF.

This clone was picked up one time. The V and J genes are TRBV7-8 and TRBJ1-6; D is perhaps TRBD1 (6 bases). The V gene's germline CDR1 is SGHVS and CDR2 FQNEAQ. The CDR3 has 17 amino acids. Trimming took off 5 bases at V and 9 bases at J, with 23 bases between the two ends. CDR3 sequence reads: CASSLKGRQEYGSPLHF. CDR3 nucleotide sequence: TGTGCCAGCAGCCTAAAAGGAAGACAGGAATACGGTTCACCCCTCCACTTT.

The chain recombines TRBV29-1 with TRBJ2-3; D gene ambiguous. Per the germline V gene, CDR1 is SQVTM and CDR2 is ANQGSEA. V was trimmed by 4 bases and J by 5 bases, leaving 13 bases between them. The CDR3 length is 13 residues. The CDR3 here is CSVGFTPGDTQYF. CDR3 sequence (DNA): TGCAGCGTTGGTTTCACGCCCGGAGATACGCAGTATTTT.

This clone was seen more than once but under ten times. This sequence joins TRBV30 and TRBJ2-2; D possibly corresponds to TRBD1 (5 bases). Germline CDR1 is GTSNPN and CDR2 is SVGIG (reference sequence). V lost 7 bases, J lost 3 bases, and 12 bases lay in between. The CDR3 totals 13 residues. For the CDR3, the DNA is TGTGCCTATGGCAGGGTGTACACCGGGGAGCTGTTTTTT. Translating it yields CAYGRVYTGELFF.

The chain joins TRBV27 to TRBJ2-2, with D possibly TRBD2 on 5 matching bases. CDR1 MNHEY and CDR2 SMNVEV come from the germline V gene (reference sequence). With 6 bases removed from V and 7 bases from J, the gap between germline ends came to 9 bases. CDR3 size: 12 residues. CDR3 sequence: CASSLGVGELFF. In DNA, the CDR3 is TGTGCCAGCAGCCTCGGGGTCGGGGAGCTGTTTTTT.

The genes are TRBV6-1 and TRBJ2-1; 10 positions agree with TRBD2. The V and J ends lost 4 bases and 0 bases, in that order; junction bases with no gene match: 6. Germline V gives CDR1 MNHNS, CDR2 SASEGT. This CDR3 region has 17 residues. CDR3 coding DNA: TGTGCCAGCAGTGGACTAGCGGGTGGATCCTCCTACAATGAGCAGTTCTTC. Translating it yields CASSGLAGGSSYNEQFF.

CDR3 DNA: TGTGCAAGTCGCCCACCCCAGCCCGGGAGGTCTTACAATGAGCAGTTCTTC. It codes for CASRPPQPGRSYNEQFF. The gene calls are TRBV12-2 and TRBJ2-1; TRBD2, the table's D call, was not compared with the DNA. TRBV12-2 is a pseudogene locus. The CDR3 sequence is 17 residues long.